This is a list of T cell receptor beta chains from one sample in a study of blood T cell repertoires in COVID-19. Assay: immunoSEQ multiplex PCR; the TCRdb copy retains only in-frame clones and omits some. The sample lists 250,000 to 300,000 clones, roughly 89% occurring once. Sequencing was carried out using PBMCs or T cells enriched from blood (not recorded which). These receptors originate from a woman aged 40 to 49 who had recovered from COVID-19. Both conserved end residues are part of each CDR3. The order of the fields is V gene, clone size, J gene, D gene, CDR3 protein, CDR3 DNA. The D gene is left open where the match is weak. Some rows mark clone size as missing; the rest say once, few, many or name a class of expanded clone.

TRBV7-9	once	TRBJ1-4	TRBD1	CASSFGQGDGEKLFF	TGTGCCAGCAGCTTCGGACAGGGGGATGGTGAAAAACTGTTTTTT
TRBV5-1	-	TRBJ1-1	-	CASSLDRPRKTEAFF	TGCGCCAGCAGCTTGGATCGGCCGCGGAAGACTGAAGCTTTCTTT
TRBV28	-	TRBJ1-6	TRBD1	CASRRQGAPGNSPLHF	TGTGCCAGCAGAAGACAGGGGGCTCCGGGAAATTCACCCCTCCACTTT
TRBV9	-	TRBJ1-6	-	CASSGRGTYNSPLHF	TGTGCCAGCAGCGGCAGGGGCACCTATAATTCACCCCTCCACTTT
TRBV3-1/TRBV3-2	-	TRBJ2-7	-	CASSLEARIYEQYF	TGTGCCAGCAGCCTCGAGGCACGGATTTACGAGCAGTACTTC
TRBV4-1	-	TRBJ2-7	-	CASSQEQDGFYEQYF	TGCGCCAGCAGCCAAGAACAGGACGGATTTTACGAGCAGTACTTC
TRBV7-2	-	TRBJ1-2	TRBD1	CASSPRQGRSGYTF	TGTGCCAGCAGCCCCAGACAGGGGAGGTCTGGCTACACCTTC
TRBV30	few	TRBJ1-2	TRBD1	CAWSGTGLNYGYTF	TGTGCCTGGAGTGGGACAGGGCTTAACTATGGCTACACCTTC
TRBV3-1/TRBV3-2	-	TRBJ2-5	-	CASSQVSRETQYF	TGTGCCAGCAGCCAAGTTTCGAGAGAGACCCAGTACTTC
TRBV3-1/TRBV3-2	once	TRBJ2-7	TRBD2	CASSQVTSGSYEQYF	TGTGCCAGCAGCCAAGTGACTAGCGGATCCTACGAGCAGTACTTC
TRBV18	-	TRBJ2-3	-	CASSPSPSTDTQYF	TGTGCCAGCTCACCCTCCCCCAGCACAGATACGCAGTATTTT
TRBV5-4	-	TRBJ1-6	-	CASSLGPISTGKGSPLHF	TGTGCCAGCAGCTTGGGGCCCATTTCTACAGGGAAGGGCTCACCCCTCCACTTT
TRBV7-3	-	TRBJ1-2	-	CASSYGGATNYGYTF	TGTGCCAGCAGCTACGGGGGAGCAACTAACTATGGCTACACCTTC
TRBV15	-	TRBJ2-7	-	CATSRGGDSYEQYF	TGTGCCACCAGCAGAGGCGGGGACTCCTACGAGCAGTACTTC
TRBV29-1	-	TRBJ1-1	-	CSVGGIDTEAFF	TGCAGCGTGGGCGGAATAGACACTGAAGCTTTCTTT
TRBV5-1	-	TRBJ1-4	TRBD1	CASSAQGSTNEKLFF	TGCGCCAGCAGCGCACAGGGGTCAACTAATGAAAAACTGTTTTTT
TRBV7-3	-	TRBJ2-3	-	CASVERPGDTQYF	TGTGCCAGCGTGGAGCGACCGGGGGATACGCAGTATTTT
TRBV5-1	-	TRBJ1-6	-	CASSSRTANSPLHF	TGCGCCAGCAGCTCCCGGACTGCTAATTCACCCCTCCACTTT
TRBV6-5	-	TRBJ1-4	TRBD1	CASSRDRSRNEKLFF	TGTGCCAGCAGCAGGGACAGATCCCGTAATGAAAAACTGTTTTTT
TRBV5-1	-	TRBJ2-5	TRBD1	CASSLVPGGEETQYF	TGCGCCAGCAGCTTGGTTCCAGGGGGCGAGGAGACCCAGTACTTC
TRBV7-2	-	TRBJ2-7	-	CASSLDSSYEQYF	TGTGCCAGCAGCTTGGACAGTTCCTACGAGCAGTACTTC
TRBV9	-	TRBJ1-3	TRBD1	CASSAGTGDGNTIYF	TGTGCCAGCAGCGCCGGTACAGGGGACGGAAACACCATATATTTT
TRBV7-2	-	TRBJ2-1	-	CASSDRHPTTGQFF	TGTGCCAGCAGCGACCGACATCCGACTACGGGGCAGTTCTTC
TRBV23-1	once	TRBJ2-7	TRBD1	CASSQGQGPYEQYF	TGCGCCAGCAGTCAAGGACAGGGTCCCTACGAGCAGTACTTC
TRBV18	few	TRBJ2-5	-	CASSPPVEETQYF	TGTGCCAGCTCACCACCGGTAGAAGAGACCCAGTACTTC
TRBV30	-	TRBJ1-6	TRBD1	CAWRSFGTGSSPLHF	TGTGCCTGGAGAAGTTTTGGGACAGGGTCATCACCCCTCCACTTT
TRBV30	-	TRBJ1-3	-	CAWNVGSDSGNTIYF	TGTGCCTGGAATGTTGGCAGCGACTCTGGAAACACCATATATTTT
TRBV21-1	-	TRBJ1-1	-	CASSKRGKAVPSTEAFF	TGTGCCAGCAGCAAAAGAGGAAAGGCCGTCCCGAGCACTGAAGCTTTCTTT
TRBV5-4	-	TRBJ2-5	TRBD2	CASSLPGTSGIETQYF	TGTGCCAGCAGCTTACCCGGGACTAGCGGGATCGAGACCCAGTACTTC
TRBV18	-	TRBJ1-1	TRBD1	CASSPRDRGSHTEAFF	TGTGCCAGCTCACCTAGGGACAGGGGATCGCACACTGAAGCTTTCTTT
TRBV3-1/TRBV3-2	-	TRBJ1-6	TRBD1	CASSREGQSSYNSPLHF	TGTGCCAGCAGCCGAGAGGGACAGAGCTCCTATAATTCACCCCTCCACTTT
TRBV15	-	TRBJ1-6	-	CATSRDRGYPNNSPLHF	TGTGCCACCAGCAGAGATAGGGGTTACCCAAATAATTCACCCCTCCACTTT
TRBV28	-	TRBJ2-6	TRBD1	CASSRGQGRTGGNLRGANVLTF	TGTGCCAGCAGTAGGGGACAGGGGAGGACAGGGGGCAACCTCCGGGGGGCCAACGTCCTGACTTTC
TRBV5-5	-	TRBJ1-5	-	CASSGRWGVNQPQHF	TGTGCCAGCAGCGGGCGGTGGGGGGTCAATCAGCCCCAGCATTTT
TRBV3-1/TRBV3-2	-	TRBJ2-7	-	CAKKRDSLWLRYF	TGTGCCAAAAAACGGGACTCCTTATGGTTGCGGTACTTC